The clone carrying this TCR beta chain appeared once. What it binds is not known. The CDR3 is 15 amino acids. V lost 0 bases, J lost 4 bases, and 3 bases stayed unmatched. Germline V gives CDR1 SGHRS, CDR2 YFSETQ. Amplified TCR beta CDR3 regions derived from RNA transcripts. TCR CDR3 regions were first amplified by RT-PCR with HTBI primers. TCRdb ran MiXCR on the multiplex PCR reads and lists one entry per CDR3 protein. The sample includes a few hundred thousand distinct CDR3 sequences, 46% of them seen just once. The data belong to a study of T cells in Graves' hyperthyroidism and ophthalmopathy. Study-wide points: It was a median around seven months before onset that the model predicted ophthalmopathy.

This chain joins TRBV5-1 and TRBJ2-2, with 7 bases aligning to TRBD1. The sample comprised peripheral blood or thyroid tissue (not recorded which). The origin of this receptor is an adult woman with Graves' disease, either hyperthyroidism or ophthalmopathy (not recorded which). The CDR3 DNA reads TGCGCCAGCAGCTTGGCAGGGGGATTCACCGGGGAGCTGTTTTTT. It encodes CASSLAGGFTGELFF.